This record looks at one T cell receptor (beta chain) sequence and its context. Its antigen is not known. The data were taken from a study of shared clonotypes between healthy human individuals. TCRdb's copy holds only in-frame clones and misses some; the assay was immunoSEQ multiplex PCR. This sample has just over 2,000,000 clones, with 85% to 95% found just once. This CDR3 is built from 12 residues. V was pared by 3 bases and J by 5 bases, with 8 bases between. CDR1 SEHNR and CDR2 FQNEAQ come from the germline V gene (reference sequence). Study-wide results and caveats: Sampling covered nothing but blood. Tissue TCR repertoires likely differ from those found in blood.

This clonotype was sampled from a man aged 18 to 35 in good health. The chain has TRBV7-9 and TRBJ2-7, with a tentative D call TRBD1 (5 bases). Sequencing was done on a sample of naive CD4+ T cells sorted from blood. Subset indicated: CD45RA+ positively selected. CDR3 loop: CASSFSGNEQYF. In DNA form, the CDR3 reads TGTGCCAGCAGCTTCTCAGGGAACGAGCAGTACTTC.